The 30 T cell receptor beta chains given below trace back to one sample, sequenced in a study of cytomegalovirus exposure and HLA in healthy donors (dated by TCRdb to between 2016 and 2019). The library was made by the immunoSEQ multiplex PCR assay. For the multiplex PCR, a mixture combining 60 forward primers for TCR Vbeta segments and 13 reverse primers for TCR Jbeta segments was used. Not all clones reach the TCRdb copy of this immuneACCESS table, which keeps in-frame sequences only. Checked studies attribute under half of the gap to unresolved V genes and leave the rest unexplained. Recorded for this sample are 40,000 to 55,000 clones; around 72% of them occurred a single time. Approximately 2.7% of the sample belongs to the ten largest clones. The sample comprised PBMCs. Every receptor here comes from a man aged 18 to 30 in good health and CMV-seronegative.

J is TRBJ2-3 and V is TRBV6-6; no clear D. There are 12 residues in the CDR3. V was shortened by 6 bases and J by 10 bases, with 14 bases between the two germline ends. Germline loops: CDR1 MNHNY, CDR2 SVGAGI (reference sequence). The CDR3 DNA reads TGTGCCAGCAGAGCGACCGAGCCGGCGCAGTATTTT. Its translation is CASRATEPAQYF.

V usage is TRBV6-5 and J usage is TRBJ2-7, with D possibly matching TRBD2 (5 bases). Germline lookup yields CDR1 MNHEY and CDR2 SVGAGI. The CDR3 extends over 15 amino acids. V was clipped by 7 bases and J by 7 bases, with 23 bases between them. The CDR3 spells CASTQTTAATGEQYF. The DNA for the CDR3 is TGTGCCAGCACCCAAACGACCGCGGCTACGGGGGAGCAGTACTTC.

CDR3 nucleotide sequence: TGTGCCAGCAGCTTGCCGGGTGGTCCGGGGGTAGTGAATTCACCCCTCCACTTT. Its protein product is CASSLPGGPGVVNSPLHF. The chain recombines TRBV5-4 with TRBJ1-6, with TRBD1 as a possible D gene (5 bases). The germline gives CDR1 SGHNT, CDR2 YYREEE (reference sequence). The CDR3 contains 18 residues. The germline V and J ends were trimmed by 1 base and 7 bases, with 21 bases remaining between them.

CDR3 sequence reads: CASGQGWDQPQHF. The DNA for the CDR3 is TGTGCCAGTGGACAGGGGTGGGATCAGCCCCAGCATTTT. This chain links TRBV2 with TRBJ1-5; TRBD1 agrees at 9 bases. The CDR3 totals 13 residues. Losses at the gene ends were 9 bases for V and 5 bases for J; bases not matched to a gene: 5. Germline V CDR1 and CDR2: SNHLY, FYNNEI.

J is TRBJ1-5 and V is TRBV6-1, with D perhaps TRBD1 (5 bases). V lost 2 bases to trimming and J lost 1 base, with 12 bases between them. The CDR3 totals 16 residues. Looked up from germline, CDR1 is MNHNS and CDR2 is SASEGT. The CDR3 loop is CASSESPTESNQPQHF. The CDR3 DNA reads TGTGCCAGCAGTGAATCCCCGACAGAGAGCAATCAGCCCCAGCATTTT.

In DNA form, the CDR3 reads TGTGCCAGCCCCCCCTCGGGACAGTCTGGGTACGAGCAGTACTTC. Translated: CASPPSGQSGYEQYF. This chain connects TRBV28 to TRBJ2-7; 7 nucleotides agree with TRBD1. The CDR3 sequence is 15 residues long. V lost 8 bases, J lost 4 bases, and 14 bases stayed unmatched. CDR1 and CDR2 (germline): MDHEN, SYDVKM.

CDR3 DNA: TGTGCCAGCAGCTTTATCGGGGGAACTGAAGCTTTCTTT. Translating it yields CASSFIGGTEAFF. The rearrangement links TRBV13 to TRBJ1-1; TRBD1 might be the D (5 bases). V was cut by 3 bases and J by 5 bases, with 10 bases left in between. From germline, CDR1 is PRHDT and CDR2 FYEKMQ (reference sequence). This CDR3 is 13 amino acids long.

The chain couples TRBV29-1 to TRBJ2-5, with 7 bases fitting TRBD1. The V segment lost 5 bases and the J segment 1 base; nucleotides outside the gene matches: 7. Germline V CDR1 and CDR2: SQVTM, ANQGSEA. This CDR3 region has 14 residues. This CDR3 is CSVRQGIGQETQYF. In nucleotides, the CDR3 is TGCAGCGTTAGACAGGGTATAGGCCAAGAGACCCAGTACTTC.

This chain joins TRBV9 and TRBJ2-2; 14 nucleotides align to TRBD2. The germline V gene encodes CDR1 SGDLS and CDR2 YYNGEE. The J segment lost 5 bases and the V segment lost 1 base, leaving 10 bases of the junction unmatched. This CDR3 has 19 amino acids. The CDR3: CASSVTGTSGRKGTGELFF. The CDR3, as DNA: TGTGCCAGCAGCGTAACCGGGACTAGCGGGAGAAAGGGAACCGGGGAGCTGTTTTTT.

Regarding this clone: At one end, the junction sequence differs from germline, possibly due to a read error. This chain joins TRBV7-7 and TRBJ2-5; D is perhaps TRBD1 or TRBD2 (5 bases each). This CDR3 contains 14 residues. CDR1 SSHAT and CDR2 FNYEAQ come from the germline V gene (reference sequence). CDR3 residues: CASSLGTGSETQYF. Written as DNA, the CDR3 is TGTGCTAGCAGCTTAGGGACGGGGTCGGAGACCCAGTACTTC.

This chain joins TRBV28 and TRBJ2-5, with TRBD2 identical over 13 bases. CDR1 is MDHEN and CDR2 is SYDVKM in the germline V gene. J was trimmed by 0 bases and V by 8 bases; bases with no gene match: 9. The CDR3 runs 17 residues. The CDR3 is CASATSGRVEYQETQYF. CDR3 DNA: TGTGCCAGCGCCACTAGCGGGAGGGTTGAGTACCAAGAGACCCAGTACTTC.

The table lists this clone with a few counts. The chain is built from TRBV28 and TRBJ1-5; 7 positions agree with TRBD1. V was pared by 6 bases and J by 1 base, with 6 bases of the junction left unmatched. Germline CDR1 and CDR2: MDHEN and SYDVKM. The CDR3 runs 15 residues. For the CDR3, the DNA is TGTGCCAGCAGAGAGGAGACAGGGAGCAATCAGCCCCAGCATTTT. Translating it yields CASREETGSNQPQHF.

Only a few counts were recorded for this clone. The chain has TRBV6-1 and TRBJ2-7; D may be TRBD1 (6 bases). This CDR3 spans 14 amino acids. Germline V gene data show CDR1 as MNHNS and CDR2 as SASEGT. The V gene lost 1 base and the J gene lost 9 bases, with 16 bases spanning the gap. The CDR3 DNA is TGTGCCAGCAGTGAAGATCCAGGGGCTGCAAGGCAGTACTTC. Its protein product is CASSEDPGAARQYF.

The chain is built from TRBV6-5 and TRBJ2-7; D not certain. The germline gives CDR1 MNHEY, CDR2 SVGAGI. There are 14 residues in the CDR3. Trimming removed 0 bases at V and 1 base at J, with 7 bases between. CDR3 loop: CASSYSRQSYEQYF. CDR3 bases: TGTGCCAGCAGTTACTCCCGACAATCCTACGAGCAGTACTTC.

The chain has TRBV27 and TRBJ2-7; D is possibly TRBD1 (5 bases). With 5 bases removed from V and 3 bases from J, the gap between germline ends came to 14 bases. Germline lookup yields CDR1 MNHEY and CDR2 SMNVEV (reference sequence). This CDR3 is built from 14 residues. The CDR3 nucleotides are TGTGCCAGCAGTGCACAGGAGCACCGCTACGAGCAGTACTTC. This translates into CASSAQEHRYEQYF.

This clone was recorded once. The CDR3 region has the DNA TGTGCCAGCAGTTTACGACTAGCTGGGGAGCTGTTTTTT. Its translation is CASSLRLAGELFF. The V gene is TRBV27, the J gene TRBJ2-2; 7 nucleotides align to TRBD2. This CDR3 comprises 13 residues. CDR1 is MNHEY and CDR2 is SMNVEV in the germline V gene (reference sequence). The J segment lost 8 bases and the V segment lost 2 bases, leaving 2 bases of the junction unmatched.

The table lists this clone with a few counts. The chain couples TRBV30 to TRBJ1-2; maybe TRBD1 (5 bases). Germline V gene sequence: CDR1 GTSNPN, CDR2 SVGIG (reference sequence). This CDR3 has 16 amino acids. Trimming removed 1 base at V and 4 bases at J, with 19 bases between. CDR3 coding DNA: TGTGCCTGGAGTGCTATCGGGACTCCTAACCGCTATGGCTACACCTTC. This sequence encodes CAWSAIGTPNRYGYTF.

This chain links TRBV6-5 with TRBJ1-2, with TRBD1 identical over 9 bases. CDR1 MNHEY and CDR2 SVGAGI come from the germline V gene. The trim removed 6 bases at V and 8 bases at J, leaving 4 bases unmatched. The CDR3 totals 12 residues. In nucleotides, the CDR3 is TGTGCCAGCAGCTGGACAGGGGAGGGCTACACCTTC. This encodes CASSWTGEGYTF.

The gene calls are TRBV2 and TRBJ2-7; 7 bases fit TRBD1. Per the germline V gene, CDR1 is SNHLY and CDR2 is FYNNEI. V gave up 9 bases and J gave up 2 bases; unmatched junction bases: 7. The CDR3 has 13 residues. The CDR3 reads CASTGTATYEQYF. The CDR3 coding sequence is TGTGCCAGTACCGGGACAGCGACCTACGAGCAGTACTTC.

This chain links TRBV7-8 with TRBJ1-1, with 8 bases aligning to TRBD1. The CDR3 length is 16 residues. The ends lost 5 bases at V and 0 bases at J; junction bases unmatched: 8. CDR1 SGHVS and CDR2 FQNEAQ come from the germline V gene. The CDR3, as DNA: TGTGCCAGCAGCCCCAGGACAGGGACCATGAACACTGAAGCTTTCTTT. It translates to CASSPRTGTMNTEAFF. The variable domain in full, completed from reference TRBV7-8 and TRBJ1-1, reads GAGVSQSPRYKVAKRGQDVALRCDPISGHVSLFWYQQALGQGPEFLTYFQNEAQLDKSGLPSDRFFAERPEGSVSTLKIQRTQQEDSAVYLCASSPRTGTMNTEAFFGQGTRLTVV.

This CDR3 is CASNLELGGNTGELFF. The CDR3 DNA is TGTGCCAGCAACCTCGAACTCGGGGGGAACACCGGGGAGCTGTTTTTT. V gene TRBV7-2 combines with J gene TRBJ2-2; tentative D call: TRBD2 (6 bases). The CDR3 contains 16 residues. Germline V lookup: CDR1 SGHTA, CDR2 FQGNSA. Trimming removed 7 bases from V and 1 base from J, with 16 bases in between.

The table lists this clone with a few counts. The chain couples TRBV4-3 to TRBJ2-1; 12 bases are a match to TRBD2. The V segment lost 4 bases and the J segment 3 bases; nucleotides outside the gene matches: 10. Germline CDR1 is LGHNA and CDR2 is YSLEER. The CDR3 spans 18 residues. Here the CDR3 reads CASSPNPLTSGSYNEQFF. The CDR3 DNA reads TGCGCCAGCAGCCCCAACCCTCTGACTAGCGGGAGCTACAATGAGCAGTTCTTC.

This clone has only a few counts. The V and J genes are TRBV4-1 and TRBJ2-7, with D perhaps TRBD2 (5 bases). The CDR3 length is 15 residues. Germline CDR1 and CDR2: MGHRA and YSYEKL. Trimming removed 0 bases from V and 6 bases from J, with 15 bases in between. This chain's CDR3 is CASSQDLVAGGEQYF. The CDR3 bases are TGCGCCAGCAGCCAAGATCTGGTGGCGGGCGGCGAGCAGTACTTC.

Only a few counts were recorded for this clone. J is TRBJ1-2 and V is TRBV6-5; D is unclear. The germline CDR1 and CDR2 sequences are MNHEY and SVGAGI. The CDR3 is 14 amino acids. The V and J ends lost 5 bases and 0 bases respectively, with 10 bases between them. CDR3 amino acids: CASSPRFANYGYTF. The CDR3 region has the DNA TGTGCCAGCAGTCCCCGGTTCGCTAACTATGGCTACACCTTC.

The sample holds one count of this clone. This chain connects TRBV29-1 to TRBJ1-5; 9 nucleotides match TRBD1. Trimming took 6 bases from V and 7 from J; bases not matched to a gene: 7. CDR3 size: 13 residues. Germline V gene lookup returns CDR1 SQVTM and CDR2 ANQGSEA. This CDR3 is CSVGQGYSQPQHF. For the CDR3, the DNA is TGCAGCGTGGGACAGGGATATTCCCAGCCCCAGCATTTT. The variable domain in full, completed from reference TRBV29-1 and TRBJ1-5, reads SAVISQKPSRDICQRGTSLTIQCQVDSQVTMMFWYRQQPGQSLTLIATANQGSEATYESGFVIDKFPISRPNLTFSTLTVSNMSPEDSSIYLCSVGQGYSQPQHFGDGTRLSIL.

The chain has TRBV5-1 and TRBJ2-1; 8 bases align to TRBD2. Germline CDR1 and CDR2: SGHRS and YFSETQ. Trimming took 6 bases from V and 4 from J; bases not matched to a gene: 9. The CDR3 extends over 15 amino acids. DNA for the CDR3: TGCGCCAGCACCCAGACTAGCGCCTCTTACAATGAGCAGTTCTTC. Its translation: CASTQTSASYNEQFF.

The J gene is TRBJ1-5, the V gene TRBV27; D may be TRBD1 (6 bases). The CDR3 sequence is 13 residues long. V was shortened by 8 bases and J by 5 bases, with 13 bases between the two germline ends. The V gene's germline CDR1 is MNHEY and CDR2 SMNVEV (reference sequence). The CDR3 nucleotides are TGTGCCAGCCGACGGGCAGGGGATCAGCCCCAGCATTTT. Encoded protein: CASRRAGDQPQHF.

The rearrangement uses TRBV7-9 and TRBJ1-4, with D possibly being TRBD1 (5 bases). V was trimmed by 5 bases and J by 8 bases, leaving 15 bases between them. The CDR3 is 14 residues long. Germline V gene lookup returns CDR1 SEHNR and CDR2 FQNEAQ (reference sequence). The CDR3 DNA sequence: TGTGCCAGCAGCCTGACCGCCGGGGGGGAAAAACTGTTTTTT. Protein: CASSLTAGGEKLFF.

This clone was observed a handful of times. The gene calls are TRBV30 and TRBJ1-4; D gene unclear. With 5 bases removed from V and 7 bases from J, the gap between germline ends came to 8 bases. Germline V gene sequence: CDR1 GTSNPN, CDR2 SVGIG (reference sequence). The CDR3 extends over 11 amino acids. The chain's CDR3 is CAWDTGEKLFF. The DNA for the CDR3 is TGTGCCTGGGACACCGGTGAAAAACTGTTTTTT.

V gene TRBV7-8 combines with J gene TRBJ1-1; D call uncertain. The length of the CDR3 is 15 residues. Trimming removed 2 bases at V and 1 base at J, with 11 bases between. Looked up from germline, CDR1 is SGHVS and CDR2 is FQNEAQ. The CDR3 loop is CASSLSSPWNTEAFF. CDR3 nucleotide sequence: TGTGCCAGCAGCTTATCGTCCCCCTGGAACACTGAAGCTTTCTTT.